Listed below are T cell receptor beta chains from one sample, sequenced in a study of post-analysis software for immune sequencing data. TCRdb re-called the PCR reads with MiXCR, one entry per CDR3 protein. The table shows 380,000 or so distinct CDR3 sequences, with approximately 38% occurring only once. The sequenced sample consisted of blood. The receptors stem from a girl aged 5-17 years with multiple sclerosis. Each CDR3 is given with its conserved first and last residue. A D gene is named only where the DNA matches it firmly.

V	J	D	CDR3
TRBV20-1	TRBJ2-1	TRBD2	CSAISPAGGLNEQFF
TRBV27	TRBJ2-2	TRBD1	CASRGTVNTGELFF
TRBV7-2	TRBJ1-5	TRBD1	CASRGQGGQPQHF
TRBV7-2	TRBJ2-5	.	CASSFSEGGVEGETQYF
TRBV5-1	TRBJ1-2	TRBD1	CASSSDRGSGGYTF
TRBV29-1	TRBJ1-2	TRBD1	CSVLLQGAGGYTF
TRBV5-1	TRBJ2-7	TRBD2	CASSLARLAGTYEQYF
TRBV20-1	TRBJ2-4	TRBD2	CSARNPSGAIKNIQYF
TRBV11-2	TRBJ1-1	.	CASSFRGAPAVGTEAFF
TRBV12-3/TRBV12-4	TRBJ1-4	.	CASRGIYNEKLFF
TRBV10-3	TRBJ2-7	.	CAISDSGAPIPYEQYF
TRBV6-5	TRBJ1-1	.	CASSGTWDTEAFF
TRBV10-3	TRBJ2-3	.	CAISSTDSTDTQYF
TRBV6-4	TRBJ2-7	.	CASSDSPPDSFYEQYF
TRBV7-9	TRBJ2-1	.	CASSIADPYNEQFF
TRBV12-3/TRBV12-4	TRBJ2-3	.	CASSFGGPYADTQYF
TRBV20-1	TRBJ2-3	TRBD2	CSASLAGGKQYF
TRBV6-5	TRBJ1-1	.	CASSPGGGRNTEAFF
TRBV12-3/TRBV12-4	TRBJ2-5	TRBD1	CASSYETGARETQYF
TRBV10-2	TRBJ1-2	.	CASRSSGRLANYGYTF
TRBV29-1	TRBJ2-7	.	CSVTGHLDYEQYF
TRBV7-8	TRBJ2-7	TRBD2	CASSLRSSGGYEQYF
TRBV5-4	TRBJ1-2	.	CASSLEEHGYTF
TRBV7-9	TRBJ1-1	.	CASSPRSGVTEAFF
TRBV15	TRBJ2-1	.	CATSSHTTGIYNEQFF
TRBV2	TRBJ2-7	TRBD1	CASRQGRAGMSYEQYF
TRBV24-1	TRBJ2-5	.	CATSDWREETQYF
TRBV7-9	TRBJ1-4	.	CASSRYSMGEKLFF
TRBV29-1	TRBJ2-7	.	CSVDQGPYEQYF
TRBV7-9	TRBJ2-7	.	CASSLAPGLPYEQYF
TRBV2	TRBJ2-1	TRBD1	CASSENGQAYNEQFF
TRBV3-1	TRBJ2-5	.	CASSPPTGVETQYF
TRBV7-6	TRBJ2-5	.	CASSLHPGVGQETQYF
TRBV27	TRBJ2-7	.	CARLVHEQYF
TRBV6-6	TRBJ1-1	TRBD1	CASSDRGLNEAFF
TRBV12-3/TRBV12-4	TRBJ2-5	TRBD1	CASRNGQGSQETQYF
TRBV18	TRBJ2-7	.	CASSPRQHFSYEQYF
TRBV29-1	TRBJ2-3	.	CSVGPLRAHSSTDTQYF
TRBV28	TRBJ2-1	TRBD2	CASSLRLASYNEQFF
TRBV28	TRBJ2-7	.	CASSSLGAEQYF
TRBV15	TRBJ2-2	.	CATRGGRRDTGELFF
TRBV12-3/TRBV12-4	TRBJ1-5	.	CASSLQGYSNQPQHF
TRBV4-2	TRBJ1-1	TRBD1	CASSQIPRGDNGRVNTEAFF
TRBV25-1	TRBJ1-6	.	CASSVGLELLDNSPLHF
TRBV19	TRBJ1-1	.	CASRATRSTEAFF
TRBV7-8	TRBJ2-3	.	CAGGDGGLGDTQYF
TRBV13	TRBJ2-7	TRBD1	CASSPRTGPIQDYEQYF
TRBV6-2/TRBV6-3	TRBJ1-5	TRBD1	CASSPIGTVNNQPQHF
TRBV25-1	TRBJ2-1	.	CASSELLGRGNEQFF
TRBV7-9	TRBJ2-5	.	CASSFEGQETQYF
TRBV5-1	TRBJ2-5	TRBD1	CASSWPDRGHGETQYF
TRBV28	TRBJ1-5	.	CASRLPGGDQPQHF
TRBV29-1	.	.	CSVEPGNYNEQYF
TRBV19	TRBJ2-4	TRBD1	CASSEGGGNIQYF
TRBV11-3	TRBJ2-1	.	CASSSGQNEQFF
TRBV29-1	TRBJ1-1	TRBD1	CSEYPQGARTEAFF
TRBV7-8	TRBJ1-5	.	CASSTTYGTNQPQHF